This T cell receptor (beta chain) derives from a study of T-cell memory formation after mild COVID-19. About the study: TCR clusters were mostly confined to one donor each.

V was shortened by 4 bases and J by 10 bases, with 14 bases between the two germline ends. Germline V gene data show CDR1 as SGHDN and CDR2 as FVKESK. The CDR3 extends over 14 amino acids. TCRdb analysed the 5' RACE reads with MiXCR anew, one entry per CDR3 protein. The sample lists hundreds of thousands of distinct CDR3 sequences; 15% to 20% were seen once. J is TRBJ1-6 and V is TRBV14, with D maybe TRBD1 (6 bases). Sequenced: PBMCs or a T cell subset sorted from them (not recorded which). The sequence was obtained from an adult woman who had mild COVID-19 (a few samples of this study predate the infection). Cell type and time point are not known. CDR3 protein: CASSLTTGRSPLHF. For the CDR3, the DNA is TGTGCCAGCAGCCTTACAACAGGGAGGTCACCCCTCCACTTT. The full variable domain, rest sourced from reference TRBV14 and TRBJ1-6, is EAGVTQFPSHSVIEKGQTVTLRCDPISGHDNLYWYRRVMGKEIKFLLHFVKESKQDESGMPNNRFLAERTGGTYSTLKVQPAELEDSGVYFCASSLTTGRSPLHFGNGTRLTVT.